Below are 18 T cell receptor beta chains sequenced from a single sample in a study of identical twins. TCRdb processed the 5' RACE reads anew with MiXCR; each CDR3 protein has one entry. There are nearly 900,000 distinct CDR3 sequences in the sample; roughly an eighth occur only once, and 1.5% to 2% lies in the top ten. These sequences were also reported in another study, on yellow fever vaccine responses in identical twins.

Sequencing was done on a sample of PBMCs. Source of these receptors: a woman younger than 35 in good health.

This clonotype was picked up many times. The chain couples TRBV28 to TRBJ2-5, with TRBD2 identical over 8 bases. The CDR3 totals 14 residues. The V segment lost 4 bases and the J segment 6 bases; nucleotides outside the gene matches: 7. Germline V gene lookup returns CDR1 MDHEN and CDR2 SYDVKM. The CDR3 is CASSYPGGGKTQYF. The CDR3 DNA reads TGTGCCAGCAGTTATCCCGGGGGGGGGAAGACCCAGTACTTC.

V gene TRBV5-5 combines with J gene TRBJ2-1; D call uncertain. V was trimmed by 1 base and J by 1 base, leaving 15 bases between them. The CDR3 has 17 amino acids. Germline lookup yields CDR1 SGHKS and CDR2 YYEKEE (reference sequence). CDR3 coding DNA: TGTGCCAGCAGCTTGCGTCAGGCAGGCAGATCCTACAATGAGCAGTTCTTC. Its translation: CASSLRQAGRSYNEQFF.

The CDR3 DNA follows: TGTGCCAGCAGCCTCGGACAGGGAGTGCCAGAGACCCAGTACTTC. Its translation: CASSLGQGVPETQYF. The J gene is TRBJ2-5, the V gene TRBV11-2; 8 bases line up with TRBD1. The CDR3 has 15 residues. CDR1 SGHAT and CDR2 FQNNGV come from the germline V gene. J was trimmed by 4 bases and V by 5 bases; bases with no gene match: 9.

The table lists this clonotype with a few counts. This chain uses TRBV5-5 with TRBJ2-1, with D possibly matching TRBD1 (6 bases). V lost 5 bases and J 4 bases, leaving 19 bases between the germline ends. CDR1 and CDR2 (germline): SGHKS, YYEKEE (reference sequence). The CDR3 spans 16 residues. In nucleotides, the CDR3 is TGTGCCAGCAGGTCGACAGGATTTGGTGTATACAATGAGCAGTTCTTC. This translates into CASRSTGFGVYNEQFF.

This sequence joins TRBV6-1 and TRBJ2-7; TRBD2 matches at 10 bases. With V trimmed by 5 bases and J by 6 bases, 7 bases remained unmatched. The germline V gene has CDR1 MNHNS and CDR2 SASEGT. This CDR3 is 14 amino acids long. The CDR3 protein is CASSLIASGGEQYV. CDR3 bases: TGTGCCAGCAGTCTGATAGCTAGCGGGGGCGAGCAGTACGTC.

The J gene is TRBJ1-4, the V gene TRBV29-1; possibly TRBD1 for D (6 bases). CDR3 length: 14 amino acids. Germline V CDR1 and CDR2: SQVTM, ANQGSEA. The germline V and J ends were trimmed by 7 bases and 8 bases, with 20 bases remaining between them. CDR3 DNA sequence: TGCAGCGCTGTACAGGGATCCCACCTGGAAAAACTGTTTTTT. It specifies CSAVQGSHLEKLFF.

The chain employs TRBV7-9 and TRBJ2-5, with D tentatively TRBD2 (6 bases). The CDR3 sequence is 15 residues long. Germline CDR1 is SEHNR and CDR2 is FQNEAQ (reference sequence). Trimming removed 5 bases from V and 2 bases from J, with 15 bases in between. CDR3 sequence: CASSNRDLEQETQYF. DNA of the CDR3: TGTGCCAGCAGCAACCGGGACTTAGAACAAGAGACCCAGTACTTC.

This clonotype came up a few times. V is TRBV10-3 and J is TRBJ2-5; TRBD1 aligns across 7 bases. Germline loops: CDR1 ENHRY, CDR2 SYGVKD. The CDR3 sequence is 16 residues long. V shed 0 bases and J 0 bases; nucleotides not matched to a gene: 4. The CDR3 DNA is TGTGCCATCAGTGAGTCTGGCAGGGGGTACCAAGAGACCCAGTACTTC. Residues: CAISESGRGYQETQYF.

This sequence joins TRBV25-1 and TRBJ2-3; 11 bases are a match to TRBD2. V was pared by 8 bases and J by 3 bases, with 13 bases of the junction left unmatched. The germline gives CDR1 MGHDK, CDR2 SYGVNS. The CDR3 has 17 amino acids. The CDR3 sequence: CASSKTGTSGSTDTQYF. CDR3 coding DNA: TGTGCCAGCTCCAAAACCGGGACTAGCGGTTCTACAGATACGCAGTATTTT. The variable domain in full, with the rest retrieved from reference TRBV25-1 and TRBJ2-3, is EADIYQTPRYLVIGTGKKITLECSQTMGHDKMYWYQQDPGMELHLIHYSYGVNSTEKGDLSSESTVSRIRTEHFPLTLESARPSHTSQYLCASSKTGTSGSTDTQYFGPGTRLTVL.

This clonotype was picked up a small number of times. The rearrangement joins TRBV20-1 to TRBJ2-3; D remains ambiguous. Germline loops: CDR1 DFQATT, CDR2 SNEGSKA (reference sequence). The ends were cut back, 0 bases at V and 2 bases at J, with 3 bases in the middle. CDR3 size: 12 residues. The CDR3 bases are TGCAGTGCTAGAGAATCCACAGATACGCAGTATTTT. It translates to CSARESTDTQYF.

A few counts support this clonotype. This chain connects TRBV7-2 to TRBJ2-3; D perhaps matches TRBD2 (6 bases). Trimming took off 1 base at V and 1 base at J, with 12 bases between the two ends. Germline CDR1 reads SGHTA; CDR2 reads FQGNSA. The length of the CDR3 is 16 residues. The CDR3 nucleotides read TGTGCCAGCAGCTTAGAATGGCGGGGCGGCACAGATACGCAGTATTTT. Its protein is CASSLEWRGGTDTQYF.

V and J are TRBV5-1 and TRBJ2-1, with a weak D call TRBD1 (6 bases). Trimming removed 4 bases at V and 6 bases at J, with 17 bases between. CDR3 length: 15 residues. The germline CDR1 and CDR2 sequences are SGHRS and YFSETQ. CDR3 residues: CASSATGQLSNEQFF. CDR3 sequence (DNA): TGCGCCAGCAGCGCCACAGGGCAATTGAGCAATGAGCAGTTCTTC.

This clonotype was seen a handful of times. This chain connects TRBV27 to TRBJ2-5; TRBD2 agrees at 10 bases. Trimming cost V 6 bases and J 4 bases; bases outside gene matches: 5. This CDR3 is 14 amino acids long. Per the germline V gene, CDR1 is MNHEY and CDR2 is SMNVEV (reference sequence). This CDR3 is CASRLAGTGETQYF. CDR3 coding DNA: TGTGCCAGCAGACTAGCGGGAACTGGAGAGACCCAGTACTTC.

The chain is built from TRBV9 and TRBJ2-7, with D possibly matching TRBD1 (6 bases). V lost 2 bases and J 6 bases, leaving 12 bases between the germline ends. Looked up from germline, CDR1 is SGDLS and CDR2 is YYNGEE. The CDR3 loop spans 13 amino acids. The CDR3 sequence is CASSVQTGPEQYF. In DNA, the CDR3 is TGTGCCAGCAGCGTCCAAACAGGGCCCGAGCAGTACTTC.

The chain is built from TRBV10-3 and TRBJ2-1; D call uncertain. Germline V gives CDR1 ENHRY, CDR2 SYGVKD. This CDR3 comprises 15 residues. The ends were cut back, 0 bases at V and 2 bases at J, with 8 bases in the middle. The CDR3 loop reads CAISESRVTYNEQFF. The CDR3 nucleotides read TGTGCCATCAGTGAGTCACGCGTTACCTACAATGAGCAGTTCTTC.

V usage is TRBV28 and J usage is TRBJ1-6; D uncertain. Germline-derived CDR1 and CDR2 are MDHEN and SYDVKM. The CDR3 has 14 residues. V was shortened by 8 bases and J by 8 bases, with 16 bases between the two germline ends. In nucleotides, the CDR3 is TGTGCCAGCTTCCGTCGGGTCGGTCATTCACCCCTCCACTTT. Encoded protein: CASFRRVGHSPLHF.

This chain uses TRBV6-5 with TRBJ2-3, with D tentatively TRBD1 (6 bases). The CDR3 loop spans 14 amino acids. V shed 2 bases and J shed 6 bases, with 12 bases lying between them. CDR1 is MNHEY and CDR2 is SVGAGI in the germline V gene. CDR3 sequence (DNA): TGTGCCAGCAGTTACGGACAGTATAGGGATACGCAGTATTTT. It encodes CASSYGQYRDTQYF.

This clonotype was seen ten or more times. The rearrangement joins TRBV6-5 to TRBJ2-2, with D uncertain. Germline V gene sequence: CDR1 MNHEY, CDR2 SVGAGI. V lost 0 bases and J 7 bases, leaving 6 bases between the germline ends. The CDR3 covers 13 residues. The chain's CDR3 is CASSYSAGGELFF. DNA for the CDR3: TGTGCCAGCAGTTACTCTGCAGGCGGGGAGCTGTTTTTT.